This TCR beta chain was documented in a study of post-analysis software for immune sequencing data. Study-wide points: Strong co-clustering by F measure was evident for samples that had been prepared in the same batch. Those with multiple sclerosis, the patient group, showed significantly lower normalized Chao1 diversity than controls. With TRBV5-6, TRBV5-1 and TRBV20-1 included, 4 to 6 TRBV segments were more frequent in patients than in controls.

The ends were cut back, 4 bases at V and 7 bases at J, with 10 bases in the middle. Germline CDR1 SGHNT, CDR2 YENEEA. The CDR3 has 13 amino acids. Presence of unique molecular identifiers characterized the TCR beta cDNA libraries. The authors obtained roughly 0.5 million cDNA molecules from approximately 0.91 to 9.4 million T cells. MiXCR, applied by TCRdb to the PCR reads, yields one record per CDR3 protein. This table holds 820,000 or so distinct CDR3 sequences, around 50% found once. About this clonotype itself: Its antigen is unidentified.

Sequences were obtained from blood. This chain links TRBV11-3 with TRBJ2-2; D unresolved. The source of this sequence is a girl aged 5-17 years with multiple sclerosis. CDR3: CASSSMINGELFF. The DNA for the CDR3 is TGTGCCAGCAGCTCCATGATAAACGGGGAGCTGTTTTTT.